A selection of T cell receptor beta chains follows, all from one sample in a study of technical replicates of blood from a few donors. Produced via immunoSEQ multiplex PCR; TCRdb's table is partial and in-frame only. In the table there are approximately 87,000 clones, 85% to 95% of which are singletons. Sequenced: T cells isolated from PBMCs. The receptors come from a human donor in good health. CDR3s include the opening cysteine and the closing phenylalanine or tryptophan. The D gene is left open where the match is weak. Not all rows give a size; the values are once, few, many and, for expanded clones, a class.

d_gene	abundance	v_gene	j_gene	CDR3nt	CDR3aa
-	-	TRBV2	TRBJ1-5	TGTGCCAGCAGTGAATCGGGCGGGAATCAGCCCCAGCATTTT	CASSESGGNQPQHF
-	-	TRBV5-1	TRBJ2-7	TGCGCCAGCAGCTTGAGCAGGAATGGAAACGAGCAGTACTTC	CASSLSRNGNEQYF
TRBD2	-	TRBV15	TRBJ2-3	TGTGCCACCAGCAAAGGGACTAGGAGGGATACGCAGTATTTT	CATSKGTRRDTQYF
TRBD2	-	TRBV18	TRBJ2-7	TGTGCCAGCTCACCCGGTTCGAGCGGGAGGGCCTACGAGCAGTACTTC	CASSPGSSGRAYEQYF
-	once	TRBV5-4	TRBJ1-3	TGTGCCAGCAGCCTGGGGAGCTCTGGAAACACCATATATTTT	CASSLGSSGNTIYF
-	few	TRBV6-4	TRBJ1-5	TGTGCCAGCAGCTATTCACCCAATCAGCCCCAGCATTTT	CASSYSPNQPQHF
-	once	TRBV7-9	TRBJ1-2	TGTGCCAGCAGCCACCGACAGGACTATGGCTACACCTTC	CASSHRQDYGYTF
TRBD1	-	TRBV9	TRBJ2-7	TGTGCCAGCAGCCCACAGGGGGCGGGGTCCTACGAGCAGTACTTC	CASSPQGAGSYEQYF
-	-	TRBV19	TRBJ2-7	TGTGCCAGTAGTAAGAGACAGGCGATAAACTACGAGCAGTACTTC	CASSKRQAINYEQYF
TRBD1	-	TRBV7-2	TRBJ1-1	TGTGCCAGCAGCTACAGACAGGGAAACACTGAAGCTTTCTTT	CASSYRQGNTEAFF
TRBD1	-	TRBV10-3	TRBJ1-4	TGTGCCATCAGTGAAAGTCCCCCAGGGGGCGAAGACCAAAAACTGTTTTTT	CAISESPPGGEDQKLFF
TRBD1	-	TRBV19	TRBJ2-1	TGTGCCAGTAGACCCGAGATCGGACAGGGGCGGTGGAATGAGCAGTTCTTC	CASRPEIGQGRWNEQFF
TRBD1	-	TRBV7-2	TRBJ2-3	TGTGCCAGCAGCTTCCGGGACAGGGAAAGGCAGGGTACGCAGTATTTT	CASSFRDRERQGTQYF
TRBD2	-	TRBV7-3	TRBJ2-3	TGTGCCAGCAGCTCGTCCGGGACTAGCGGGAACACAGATACGCAGTATTTT	CASSSSGTSGNTDTQYF
-	-	TRBV5-1	TRBJ1-5	TGCGCCAGCAGCTCGGGAGACCGGTCCGGCAATCAGCCCCAGCATTTT	CASSSGDRSGNQPQHF
-	-	TRBV5-5	TRBJ1-1	TGTGCCAGCAGCTTGGTTTGGGGGGGCATGAACACTGAAGCTTTCTTT	CASSLVWGGMNTEAFF
-	-	TRBV19	TRBJ1-2	TGTGCCAGTAGTATAGATAGGCTAGAGAGCACCTTC	CASSIDRLESTF
-	-	TRBV7-9	TRBJ2-3	TGTGCCAGCAGCTTTAGTGGGAGGACCTTAAATACGCAGTATTTT	CASSFSGRTLNTQYF
-	-	TRBV5-1	TRBJ2-1	TGCGCCAGCAGCTTGGTCACTAGCAATGAGCAGTTCTTC	CASSLVTSNEQFF
TRBD2	-	TRBV7-7	TRBJ2-2	TGTGCTAGCAGCTTAACCGGAGCGGGGCCCGCCGGGGAGCTGTTTTTT	CASSLTGAGPAGELFF
-	-	TRBV27	TRBJ1-4	TGTGCCAGCAGTTTACAGGGAGAAAAACTGTTTTTT	CASSLQGEKLFF
TRBD1	-	TRBV6-5	TRBJ1-1	TGTGCCAGCAGCCATCGGGACAGGGACACTGAAGCTTTCTTT	CASSHRDRDTEAFF
-	-	TRBV7-2	TRBJ1-2	TGTGCCAGCAGCCCAAACGCGGTCTATGGCTACACCTTC	CASSPNAVYGYTF
TRBD1	-	TRBV19	TRBJ1-4	TGTGCCAGTAATGGTGGGACAGGGGATGAAAAACTGTTTTTT	CASNGGTGDEKLFF
-	-	TRBV30	TRBJ2-2	TGTGCCTGGGATCCGGGACTCCACACCGGGGAGCTGTTTTTT	CAWDPGLHTGELFF
-	few	TRBV11-2	TRBJ2-1	TGTGCCAGCAGCCGGTGGAGGGGCGACAATGAGCAGTTCTTC	CASSRWRGDNEQFF
-	once	TRBV5-1	TRBJ1-3	TGCGCCAGCAGCTTGGCCCTAGACAGCTACTCTGGAAACACCATATATTTT	CASSLALDSYSGNTIYF
-	-	TRBV4-1	TRBJ2-1	TGCGCCAGCAGCCAAGATTACGGGGTTGGGTTCTTC	CASSQDYGVGFF
TRBD1	-	TRBV7-2	TRBJ2-7	TGTGCCAGCAGCTTACGGGACAGGGGCTACGAGCAGTACTTC	CASSLRDRGYEQYF
TRBD2	-	TRBV28	TRBJ2-1	TGTGCCAGCAGGGCAGCGGGAGGGTACAATGAGCAGTTCTTC	CASRAAGGYNEQFF
-	once	TRBV9	TRBJ2-7	TGTGCCAGCAGCGTAGGACTCGCTAACTCCTACGAGCAGTACTTC	CASSVGLANSYEQYF
-	-	TRBV7-9	TRBJ1-1	TGTGCCAGCAGAACGACAGGAGAAGAAGCTTTCTTT	CASRTTGEEAFF
TRBD1	-	TRBV19	TRBJ2-7	TGTGCCAGTAGCATCCGGGACAGGGGGTCTGAGCAGTACTTC	CASSIRDRGSEQYF
TRBD1	-	TRBV7-9	TRBJ1-4	TGTGCCAGCAGCGAGGGACAGCGTAATGAAAAACTGTTTTTT	CASSEGQRNEKLFF
TRBD1	once	TRBV20-1	TRBJ2-3	TGCAGGACAGGGAACACAGATACGCAGTATTTT	CRTGNTDTQYF
TRBD2	-	TRBV19	TRBJ2-1	TGTGCCAGTAGTAAAGAGGGACTAGCGGTGGAGCGGTTCTTC	CASSKEGLAVERFF
-	-	TRBV27	TRBJ2-7	TGTGCCAGCAGTTTAAAATGGCCACGGGGGAGCTCCTACGAGCAGTACTTC	CASSLKWPRGSSYEQYF
-	once	TRBV6-6	TRBJ2-3	TGTGCCAGCGGGGGACTCCCTGGGGATACGCAGTATTTT	CASGGLPGDTQYF
TRBD2	-	TRBV19	TRBJ2-5	TGTGCCAGTAGTATAGGGGGGACTAGCGGGATCTCCACAGAGACCCAGTACTTC	CASSIGGTSGISTETQYF
-	-	TRBV14	TRBJ2-5	TGTGCCAGCAGCCAATCGCACCCACAGTCCCCCCCGACCCAGTACTTC	CASSQSHPQSPPTQYF
TRBD1	once	TRBV30	TRBJ1-1	TGTGCCTGGAGTGTTCCCGATAGGGGGCAGGGGGGCACTGAAGCTTTCTTT	CAWSVPDRGQGGTEAFF
-	once	TRBV7-2	TRBJ1-2	TGTGCCAGCAGCTCCGACCCTGGGGGCGGTGGCTACACCTTC	CASSSDPGGGGYTF